This TCR beta chain was sequenced in a study of T cell responses to AZD1222 COVID-19 vaccine. As concerns this clone: As yet, its antigen is unknown.

Some clones are missing from TCRdb's copy, which holds only in-frame ones; the method was immunoSEQ multiplex PCR. Here the sample spans more than 90,000 clones, about nine tenths being singletons. The CDR3 covers 12 residues. V shed 0 bases and J shed 8 bases, with 8 bases lying between them. Germline lookup yields CDR1 SGHRS and CDR2 YFSETQ. Study-level findings and limits: Nearly half of spike-specific TCRs reportedly target unmutated variant regions. Baseline seropositivity characterized only six AZD1222 recipients.

The TCR sequence derives from an adult in good health. The input for sequencing was peripheral blood, taken on day 0 of AZD1222 vaccination. V and J are TRBV5-1 and TRBJ1-1; D unresolved. The CDR3 sequence is CASSLGFAEAFF. CDR3 DNA sequence: TGCGCCAGCAGCTTGGGGTTTGCAGAAGCTTTCTTT.